This T cell receptor (beta chain) was found in a study of T-cell memory formation after mild COVID-19. TCRdb reprocessed the 5' RACE reads via MiXCR and lists one record per CDR3 protein. This sample has fewer than 600,000 distinct CDR3 sequences, with less than 25% found just once. V trimming: 8 bases; J trimming: 6 bases; junction bases outside the gene matches: 8. Germline V gene data show CDR1 as LNHDA and CDR2 as SQIVND (reference sequence). This CDR3 has 14 amino acids. This clonotype was counted between two and nine times. Material for sequencing was PBMCs or a T cell subset sorted from them (not recorded which). This receptor was obtained from an adult woman who had mild COVID-19 (a few samples of this study predate the infection). Cell type and time point are not known. The chain joins TRBV19 to TRBJ1-4; 8 nucleotides align to TRBD1. CDR3 sequence: CASGNGQGYEKLFF. In nucleotides, the CDR3 is TGTGCCAGTGGGAATGGACAGGGATATGAAAAACTGTTTTTT.